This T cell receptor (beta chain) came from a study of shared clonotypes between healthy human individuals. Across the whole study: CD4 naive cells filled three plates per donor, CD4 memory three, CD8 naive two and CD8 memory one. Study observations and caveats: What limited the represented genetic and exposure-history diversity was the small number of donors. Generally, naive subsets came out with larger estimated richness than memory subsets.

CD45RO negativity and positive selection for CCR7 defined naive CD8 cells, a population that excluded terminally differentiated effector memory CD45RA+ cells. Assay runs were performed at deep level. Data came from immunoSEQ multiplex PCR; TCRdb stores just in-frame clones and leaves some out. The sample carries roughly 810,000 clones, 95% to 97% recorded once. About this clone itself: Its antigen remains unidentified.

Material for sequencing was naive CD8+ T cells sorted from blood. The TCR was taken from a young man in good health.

The CDR3 nucleotides read TGTGCCAGCAGCCTGGGCCACTCGAGCTCCTACAATGAGCAGTTCTTC. Residues: CASSLGHSSSYNEQFF. The chain employs TRBV14 and TRBJ2-1; D is undetermined. In germline, CDR1 is SGHDN, CDR2 FVKESK. The germline V and J ends were trimmed by 4 bases and 0 bases, with 13 bases remaining between them. The CDR3 sequence is 16 residues long.